The TCR beta chain described here comes from a study of cytomegalovirus exposure and HLA in healthy donors. Study results and limitations: Around 160 TCR beta chains were listed as cytomegalovirus-associated. When presence/absence was analysed, sequencing depth was taken to be roughly uniform across donors. In a later analysis, at a false discovery rate of 0.05, approximately 18,000 TCR beta sequences were associated with HLA alleles. A highly shared variant cluster was judged a likely technical artifact.

This PCR relied on a set of 60 Vbeta primers and 13 Jbeta primers. Sequencing was performed with immunoSEQ multiplex PCR; in TCRdb, only in-frame clones are kept and a portion is missing. In the table there are 150,000 or so clones, less than 90% of which are singletons. Germline trimming cut 11 bases from V and 9 bases from J; bases unmatched to any gene: 4. The CDR3 consists of 13 residues. Germline V gene data show CDR1 as ENHRY and CDR2 as SYGVKD. Turning to this clone: As yet, its antigen is unknown.

V gene TRBV10-3 combines with J gene TRBJ2-1; 16 bases line up with TRBD2. The specimen sequenced was PBMCs. This receptor was obtained from a male donor in good health and CMV-seropositive. CDR3 sequence reads: CAVGLAGGAEQFF. CDR3 nucleotide sequence: TGTGCCGTGGGACTAGCGGGAGGGGCTGAGCAGTTCTTC.